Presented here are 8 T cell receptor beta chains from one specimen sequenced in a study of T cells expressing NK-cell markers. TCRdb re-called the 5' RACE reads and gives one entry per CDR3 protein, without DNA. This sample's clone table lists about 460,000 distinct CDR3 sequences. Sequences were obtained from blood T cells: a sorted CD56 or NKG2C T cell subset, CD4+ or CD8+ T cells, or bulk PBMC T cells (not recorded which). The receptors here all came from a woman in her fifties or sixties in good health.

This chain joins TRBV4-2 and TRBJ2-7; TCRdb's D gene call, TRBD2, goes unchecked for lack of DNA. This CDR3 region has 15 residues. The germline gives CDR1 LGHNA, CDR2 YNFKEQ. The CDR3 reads CASSRTLAGVDEQYF.

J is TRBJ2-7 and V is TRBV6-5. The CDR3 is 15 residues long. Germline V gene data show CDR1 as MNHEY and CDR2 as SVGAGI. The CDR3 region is CASSYSSGRAHEQYF.

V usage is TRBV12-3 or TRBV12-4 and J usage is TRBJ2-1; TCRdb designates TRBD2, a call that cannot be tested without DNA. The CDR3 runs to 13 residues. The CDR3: CASSPQAGNEQFF.

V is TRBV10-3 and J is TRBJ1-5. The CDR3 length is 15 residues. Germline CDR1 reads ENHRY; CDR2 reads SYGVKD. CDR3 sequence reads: CAISESREENQPQHF.

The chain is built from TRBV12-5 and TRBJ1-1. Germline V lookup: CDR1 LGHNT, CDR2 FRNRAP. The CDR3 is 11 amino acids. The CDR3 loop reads CASAAHFEAFF.

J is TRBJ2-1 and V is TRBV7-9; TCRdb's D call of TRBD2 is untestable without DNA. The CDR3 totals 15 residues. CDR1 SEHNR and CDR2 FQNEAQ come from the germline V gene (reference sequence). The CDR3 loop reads CASSLEAGYLNEQFF.

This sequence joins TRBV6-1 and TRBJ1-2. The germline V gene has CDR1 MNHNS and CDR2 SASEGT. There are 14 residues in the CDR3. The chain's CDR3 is CASSEVQVYGGYTF.

The CDR3 region is CASSVVATIDTQYF. V usage is TRBV9 and J usage is TRBJ2-3. This CDR3 comprises 14 residues. In germline, CDR1 is SGDLS, CDR2 YYNGEE.